Following are 17 T cell receptor beta chains from one sample sequenced in a study of T cell repertoires in cytomegalovirus infection. One entry per CDR3 protein results from TCRdb running MiXCR on the reads. The data show around 180,000 distinct CDR3 sequences, about 21% seen once. The specimen was PBMCs. These receptors were obtained from a human donor in good health (CMV status not recorded). Some clones in this sample may be carry-over from other donors' samples.

This clonotype has only a few counts. This sequence joins TRBV2 and TRBJ1-5; 7 nucleotides match TRBD1. The CDR3 has 13 amino acids. Germline values: CDR1 SNHLY, CDR2 FYNNEI. Losses at the gene ends were 4 bases for V and 5 bases for J; bases not matched to a gene: 2. The CDR3 region is CASSGGQYQPQHF. The CDR3 bases are TGTGCCAGCAGTGGGGGACAGTATCAGCCCCAGCATTTT. Variable domain in full (rest from reference TRBV2 and TRBJ1-5): EPEVTQTPSHQVTQMGQEVILRCVPISNHLYFYWYRQILGQKVEFLVSFYNNEISEKSEIFDDQFSVERPDGSNFTLKIRSTKLEDSAMYFCASSGGQYQPQHFGDGTRLSIL.

This clonotype was recorded many times. The V gene is TRBV7-8, the J gene TRBJ2-7; TRBD2 aligns across 8 bases. The J segment lost 0 bases and the V segment lost 2 bases, leaving 6 bases of the junction unmatched. Germline V lookup: CDR1 SGHVS, CDR2 FQNEAQ. The CDR3 consists of 16 residues. CDR3: CASSLQGGRSSYEQYF. Written as DNA, the CDR3 is TGTGCCAGCAGCTTACAGGGCGGGAGGAGCTCCTACGAGCAGTACTTC.

This clonotype ranks as medium-sized (0.01 to 0.1%). The limits of the CDR3 on the DNA are not certain, so only TCRdb's listed CDR3 is given. This chain links TRBV7-2 with TRBJ1-5; the table's D call TRBD1 went unverified against the DNA. The CDR3 is made up of 15 amino acids, end residues included. CDR1 is SGHTA, CDR2 FQGNSA, per germline. This chain's CDR3 is CASRIFGAGNQPQHF.

This clonotype was counted many times. The chain couples TRBV7-8 to TRBJ2-1, with TRBD2 matching 8 bases. The CDR3 is 15 amino acids. Losses at the gene ends were 2 bases for V and 6 bases for J; bases not matched to a gene: 6. CDR1 is SGHVS and CDR2 is FQNEAQ in the germline V gene. The CDR3: CASSLSGGSSNEQFF. CDR3 sequence (DNA): TGTGCCAGCAGCTTAAGCGGGGGCTCGAGCAATGAGCAGTTCTTC. Full variable domain (remainder filled in from reference TRBV7-8 and TRBJ2-1): GAGVSQSPRYKVAKRGQDVALRCDPISGHVSLFWYQQALGQGPEFLTYFQNEAQLDKSGLPSDRFFAERPEGSVSTLKIQRTQQEDSAVYLCASSLSGGSSNEQFFGPGTRLTVL.

This chain uses TRBV4-1 with TRBJ1-2, with 10 bases aligning to TRBD1. V gave up 3 bases and J gave up 6 bases; unmatched junction bases: 10. CDR1 and CDR2 from the germline V gene are MGHRA and YSYEKL. This CDR3 is 16 amino acids long. DNA of the CDR3: TGCGCCAGCAGCCATGCCTTTGACAGGGGGCTGGATGGCTACACCTTC. Its protein product is CASSHAFDRGLDGYTF.

Ten or more counts support this clonotype. The genes are TRBV7-8 and TRBJ1-2, with 9 bases matching TRBD1. The CDR3 contains 17 residues. Unmatched junction bases numbered 12, after V lost 3 bases and J lost 4 bases. Germline CDR1 is SGHVS and CDR2 is FQNEAQ. The CDR3 sequence: CASSFTVQGASFYGYTF. The CDR3 DNA is TGTGCCAGCAGCTTTACCGTACAGGGGGCCTCCTTCTATGGCTACACCTTC.

This clonotype was counted ten times or more. The chain carries TRBV20-1 and TRBJ1-4; 7 positions agree with TRBD1. V trimming: 4 bases; J trimming: 0 bases; junction bases outside the gene matches: 2. CDR3 size: 14 residues. The V gene's germline CDR1 is DFQATT and CDR2 SNEGSKA (reference sequence). CDR3 sequence reads: CSANRGATNEKLFF. The CDR3, as DNA: TGCAGTGCTAACAGGGGCGCAACTAATGAAAAACTGTTTTTT.

The chain links TRBV28 to TRBJ2-7, with a tentative D call TRBD2 (6 bases). The germline CDR1 and CDR2 sequences are MDHEN and SYDVKM. V lost 6 bases, J lost 4 bases, and 16 bases lay in between. The CDR3 consists of 14 residues. The CDR3 nucleotides read TGTGCCAGCAGGACCCCGGGACTGAAGTACGAGCAGTACTTC. It is translated as CASRTPGLKYEQYF.

The rearrangement uses TRBV6-2 or TRBV6-3 and TRBJ2-4, with 7 bases fitting TRBD1. In germline, CDR1 is MNHEY, CDR2 SVGEGT. V lost 4 bases, J lost 0 bases, and 9 bases stayed unmatched. The CDR3 length is 17 residues. The CDR3 sequence: CASSLKGTASAKNIQYF. The CDR3 coding sequence is TGTGCCAGCAGTTTGAAGGGGACAGCGTCAGCCAAAAACATTCAGTACTTC.

The sample holds many counts of this clonotype. The chain recombines TRBV7-2 with TRBJ1-2, with a possible D match to TRBD1 (6 bases). This CDR3 has 15 amino acids. CDR1 and CDR2 from the germline V gene are SGHTA and FQGNSA. Trimming stripped 1 base from V and 0 bases from J, with 9 bases between. CDR3 coding DNA: TGTGCCAGCAGCTTAGGGCCAGGGGCTAACTATGGCTACACCTTC. It yields the protein CASSLGPGANYGYTF.

Many counts were recorded for this clonotype. CDR3 in amino acids: CAISDYRLGNQPQHF. The CDR3 nucleotides are TGTGCCATCAGTGATTACAGGCTGGGCAATCAGCCCCAGCATTTT. The gene calls are TRBV10-3 and TRBJ1-5, with a possible D match to TRBD1 (5 bases). Trimming took off 3 bases at V and 2 bases at J, with 11 bases between the two ends. The CDR3 sequence is 15 residues long. CDR1 is ENHRY and CDR2 is SYGVKD in the germline V gene.

This chain joins TRBV7-9 and TRBJ2-4, with TRBD1 as a possible D gene (6 bases). This CDR3 has 15 amino acids. Germline lookup yields CDR1 SEHNR and CDR2 FQNEAQ (reference sequence). Trimming shortened V by 6 bases and J by 3 bases, and 15 bases separated the two germline ends. The CDR3 region has the DNA TGTGCCAGCAGATCTACAGGGTCGGGCAAAAACATTCAGTACTTC. Translating it yields CASRSTGSGKNIQYF.

This clonotype was counted only a few times. The chain uses TRBV19 and TRBJ2-1; D remains ambiguous. The ends were cut back, 3 bases at V and 0 bases at J, with 9 bases in the middle. Germline CDR1 reads LNHDA; CDR2 reads SQIVND (reference sequence). The CDR3 runs 15 residues. The CDR3 sequence: CASSIGSISYNEQFF. In nucleotides, the CDR3 is TGTGCCAGTAGTATCGGGTCAATCTCCTACAATGAGCAGTTCTTC. The variable domain in full, completed from reference TRBV19 and TRBJ2-1, reads DGGITQSPKYLFRKEGQNVTLSCEQNLNHDAMYWYRQDPGQGLRLIYYSQIVNDFQKGDIAEGYSVSREKKESFPLTVTSAQKNPTAFYLCASSIGSISYNEQFFGPGTRLTVL.

The J gene is TRBJ1-1, the V gene TRBV28; D remains ambiguous. The CDR3 extends over 13 amino acids. Trimming pared 3 bases from V and 6 bases from J, leaving 11 bases between. CDR1 and CDR2 (germline): MDHEN, SYDVKM. CDR3 bases: TGTGCCAGCAGTTTTTCAGGTCGGGCTGAAGCTTTCTTT. The encoded protein is CASSFSGRAEAFF.

This clonotype occurred many times. Written as DNA, the CDR3 is TGTGCCAGCAGCTTAACTCCGCCCCAAGGGGAGCTGTTTTTT. Translation: CASSLTPPQGELFF. The chain carries TRBV7-2 and TRBJ2-2; D remains unclear. The CDR3 runs to 14 residues. Germline values: CDR1 SGHTA, CDR2 FQGNSA. The V end was cut by 2 bases, the J end by 8 bases, with 12 bases between.

This clonotype has only a few counts. One base away lies a much larger clone, so this may be a sequencing read error. The V gene is TRBV7-2, the J gene TRBJ2-4; D perhaps matches TRBD2 (6 bases). Germline CDR1 is SGHTA and CDR2 is FQGNSA. The CDR3 sequence is 14 residues long. The DNA for the CDR3 is TGTGCCAGCAGCTGGGCCGGGAGCAAAAACAGTCAGTACTTC. This encodes CASSWAGSKNSQYF.

The chain links TRBV18 to TRBJ2-7, with D perhaps TRBD2 (6 bases). CDR1 is KGHSH, CDR2 LQKENI, per germline. CDR3 length: 15 amino acids. V lost 0 bases and J 3 bases, leaving 12 bases between the germline ends. Here the CDR3 DNA reads TGTGCCAGCTCACCACCGTCTAGGGGAGGCTACGAGCAGTACTTC. This translates into CASSPPSRGGYEQYF.